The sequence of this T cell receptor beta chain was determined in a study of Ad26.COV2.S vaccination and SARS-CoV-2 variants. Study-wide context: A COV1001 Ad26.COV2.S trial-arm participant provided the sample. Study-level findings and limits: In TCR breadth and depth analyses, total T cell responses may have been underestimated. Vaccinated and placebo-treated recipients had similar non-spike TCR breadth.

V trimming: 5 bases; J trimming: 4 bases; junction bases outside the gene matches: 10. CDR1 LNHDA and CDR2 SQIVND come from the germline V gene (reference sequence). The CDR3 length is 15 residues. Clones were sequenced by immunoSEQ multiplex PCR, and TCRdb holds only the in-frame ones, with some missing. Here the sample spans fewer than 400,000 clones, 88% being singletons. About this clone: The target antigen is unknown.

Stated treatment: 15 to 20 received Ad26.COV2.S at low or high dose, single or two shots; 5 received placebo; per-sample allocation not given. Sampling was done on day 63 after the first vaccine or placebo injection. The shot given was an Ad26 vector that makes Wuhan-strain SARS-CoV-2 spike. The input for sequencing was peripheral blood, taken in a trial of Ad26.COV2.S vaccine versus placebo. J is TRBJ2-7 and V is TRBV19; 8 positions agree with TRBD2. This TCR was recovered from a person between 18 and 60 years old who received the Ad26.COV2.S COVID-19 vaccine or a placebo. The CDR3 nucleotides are TGTGCCAGTAGTCCCTGGCTAGCGGGTCGTTACGAGCAGTACTTC. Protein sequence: CASSPWLAGRYEQYF. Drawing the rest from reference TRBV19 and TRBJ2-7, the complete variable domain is DGGITQSPKYLFRKEGQNVTLSCEQNLNHDAMYWYRQDPGQGLRLIYYSQIVNDFQKGDIAEGYSVSREKKESFPLTVTSAQKNPTAFYLCASSPWLAGRYEQYFGPGTRLTVT.